The clone carrying this T cell receptor beta chain was recorded only once. Its antigen is not identified. This CDR3 is missing its conserved last phenylalanine or tryptophan, likely due to a read error. The limits of the CDR3 on the DNA are not certain, so only TCRdb's listed CDR3 is given. Germline CDR1 SGHAT, CDR2 FQNNGV. The CDR3 is made up of 17 amino acids, end residues included. Total RNA and DNA came together from about 19-30 mg of bulk tissue without cell sorting. Surgical resection was used to treat these primary liver carcinoma patients. This sample is drawn from a study of tumor-infiltrating lymphocytes in primary liver carcinoma. Points from the study as a whole: Significantly greater top-250-clone fractions characterized tumors relative to blood (p = 0.039). Overlap between tumor regions exceeded overlap of tumor with adjacent tissue or blood.

Researchers generated TCR beta cDNA from roughly 510 ng of total RNA, relying on a constant-region primer. Researchers made the TCR beta libraries by running three nested multiplex PCR rounds with slightly modified ARM-PCR. It was with TRBV1-TRBV30 forward primers and a C-beta reverse primer that the first two PCR rounds were run, at approximately 9 cycles each. TCRdb analysed the multiplex PCR reads with MiXCR anew, one entry per CDR3 protein. The sample has about 64,000 distinct CDR3 sequences, approximately 74% seen once. This chain uses TRBV11-2 with TRBJ2-2; the DNA was not compared with TRBD2, the D call given in the table. The TCR was taken from a man aged 35 to 55 with primary liver carcinoma and hepatitis B virus infection. The sequencing input was liver tumor tissue from sampling region 4. Sample subset: tumor region T4, right-lateral pole. This chain's CDR3 is CARSLASGGANTGELFL.